A single sample is the source of the 13 T cell receptor beta chains below, sequenced in a study of shared clonotypes between healthy human individuals. The repertoire was sequenced with immunoSEQ multiplex PCR; TCRdb's copy has only in-frame clones and lacks some. Altogether about a million clones are present, about 80% being singletons, with the ten largest covering 1.4% to 1.5%. The sequenced material came from memory CD4+ T cells sorted from blood. The subset: CD45RA-negative fraction. The receptor source for this set is a man between 18 and 35 years old in good health.

V gene TRBV4-2 combines with J gene TRBJ2-5; TRBD1 matches 7 bases. V was clipped by 3 bases and J by 0 bases; unmatched bases: 7. The CDR3 runs to 16 residues. Per germline, CDR1 LGHNA and CDR2 YNFKEQ. Written as DNA, the CDR3 is TGTGCCAGCAGCCAGGCGACAGGGACGTACCAAGAGACCCAGTACTTC. Translated, it gives CASSQATGTYQETQYF.

The chain combines TRBV11-3 with TRBJ1-1; 7 bases are shared with TRBD1. V trimming: 5 bases; J trimming: 10 bases; junction bases outside the gene matches: 10. CDR1 is SGHNT and CDR2 is YENEEA in the germline V gene. The CDR3 covers 13 residues. The CDR3 nucleotides read TGTGCCAGCAGCGCGTCCACAGGGGTGACAGCTTTCTTT. It translates to CASSASTGVTAFF.

The J gene is TRBJ2-5, the V gene TRBV18; D unclear. This CDR3 region has 13 residues. Between the trimmed V and J ends, which lost 6 bases and 4 bases, there was a span of 12 bases. The germline gives CDR1 KGHSH, CDR2 LQKENI. The CDR3 loop is CASSPISAETQYF. CDR3 bases: TGTGCCAGCTCCCCCATATCAGCAGAGACCCAGTACTTC.

CDR3 nucleotide sequence: TGCAGCGTGGACGGGTTGACAGATACGCAGTATTTT. This sequence encodes CSVDGLTDTQYF. The chain recombines TRBV29-1 with TRBJ2-3, with D unclear. The CDR3 consists of 12 residues. Per germline, CDR1 SQVTM and CDR2 ANQGSEA. Trimming removed 6 bases from V and 3 bases from J, with 10 bases in between.

The J gene is TRBJ1-6, the V gene TRBV30; D perhaps matches TRBD1 (6 bases). The V end lost 4 bases, the J end lost 9 bases, and 13 bases lay between the germline ends. Germline values: CDR1 GTSNPN, CDR2 SVGIG (reference sequence). The CDR3 is 13 residues long. The CDR3: CAWTPGAGSPLHF. The CDR3 DNA reads as TGTGCCTGGACCCCAGGGGCCGGTTCACCCCTCCACTTT.

The chain is built from TRBV7-2 and TRBJ2-7; 9 nucleotides agree with TRBD2. CDR3 size: 16 residues. Germline CDR1 and CDR2: SGHTA and FQGNSA. J lost 6 bases, V lost 4 bases, and 13 bases had no gene match. CDR3 nucleotides: TGTGCCAGCAGCTCCCGCTGGACTAGCGTTGGAACCGAGCAGTACTTC. Encoded protein: CASSSRWTSVGTEQYF.

The chain carries TRBV7-9 and TRBJ2-6; D not resolved. V gave up 4 bases and J gave up 1 base, with 8 bases separating them. CDR1 and CDR2 from the germline V gene are SEHNR and FQNEAQ (reference sequence). The CDR3 consists of 15 residues. The CDR3 is CASSWSGSGANVLTF. CDR3 in DNA: TGTGCCAGCAGCTGGTCAGGATCTGGGGCCAACGTCCTGACTTTC.

This clone was counted only a few times. This specimen includes other DNA sequences encoding the same CDR3. The rearrangement links TRBV6-5 to TRBJ1-1, with 7 bases identical to TRBD1. CDR3 length equals 13 residues. The V segment lost 6 bases and the J segment 5 bases; nucleotides outside the gene matches: 6. Germline V lookup: CDR1 MNHEY, CDR2 SVGAGI. CDR3 sequence: CASRRQGGTEAFF. CDR3 coding DNA: TGTGCCAGCAGACGACAGGGTGGGACTGAAGCTTTCTTT.

This sequence joins TRBV15 and TRBJ2-5, with no clear D. The V end lost 1 base, the J end lost 4 bases, and 4 bases lay between the germline ends. Germline V gene lookup returns CDR1 LNHNV and CDR2 YYDKDF (reference sequence). The CDR3 has 12 residues. CDR3 sequence reads: CATSRAGETQYF. The CDR3 DNA is TGTGCCACCAGCAGAGCGGGAGAGACCCAGTACTTC.

This clone has only a few counts. CDR3 coding DNA: TGTGCCAGCAGCTTACGTTTGGCCGTGGAAGCTTTCTTT. The encoded protein is CASSLRLAVEAFF. This sequence joins TRBV7-8 and TRBJ1-1; D is unresolved. CDR3 length: 13 amino acids. Deletions cut 2 bases from V and 8 bases from J, with 12 bases between. Germline loops: CDR1 SGHVS, CDR2 FQNEAQ. Filled out from reference TRBV7-8 and TRBJ1-1, the complete variable domain reads GAGVSQSPRYKVAKRGQDVALRCDPISGHVSLFWYQQALGQGPEFLTYFQNEAQLDKSGLPSDRFFAERPEGSVSTLKIQRTQQEDSAVYLCASSLRLAVEAFFGQGTRLTVV.

The rearrangement uses TRBV5-5 and TRBJ1-1, with D perhaps TRBD1 (5 bases). CDR1 SGHKS and CDR2 YYEKEE come from the germline V gene (reference sequence). V was trimmed by 5 bases and J by 3 bases, leaving 14 bases between them. The length of the CDR3 is 14 residues. CDR3 DNA sequence: TGTGCCAGCAGAGTGGTGGGCAGGGACACTGAAGCTTTCTTT. This sequence encodes CASRVVGRDTEAFF.

The chain employs TRBV4-1 and TRBJ2-3, with 9 bases matching TRBD2. The V gene end was trimmed by 4 bases and the J gene end by 0 bases; junction bases not matched to a gene: 8. The CDR3 is 17 residues long. CDR1 is MGHRA and CDR2 is YSYEKL in the germline V gene. The CDR3, as DNA: TGCGCCAGCAGCCGCACCGGACTAGCGACTAGCACAGATACGCAGTATTTT. Protein product: CASSRTGLATSTDTQYF.

This clone is a singleton in its sample. The CDR3 protein is CASSHKDSLLFEQYF. CDR3 bases: TGTGCCAGCAGTCACAAGGACAGCCTCTTATTCGAGCAGTACTTC. The V and J genes are TRBV6-5 and TRBJ2-7; D is perhaps TRBD1 (6 bases). Germline V lookup: CDR1 MNHEY, CDR2 SVGAGI. The CDR3 has 15 amino acids. The V end lost 5 bases, the J end lost 6 bases, and 20 bases lay between the germline ends.